This T cell receptor (beta chain) was found in a study of sequential checkpoint blockade in melanoma. On the study more broadly: Patients were randomized 1:1 to nivolumab-then-ipilimumab or ipilimumab-then-nivolumab first-line.

Only in-frame clones appear in the TCRdb table, and some are missing; sequencing was by immunoSEQ multiplex PCR. The table includes about 12,000 clones, 60% to 80% detected once. The CDR3 runs to 14 residues. Trimming took off 4 bases at V and 2 bases at J, with 12 bases between the two ends. Germline loops: CDR1 MGHRA, CDR2 YSYEKL. This clone was seen a few times. The treatment was: randomized to nivolumab then ipilimumab (arm A) or the reverse (arm B). Sorted cells were live CD3+CD8+, lacking CD19 and CD56, from PBMCs. The sample consisted of CD8+ T cells sorted from blood (inferred from file names), taken from a patient given nivolumab and ipilimumab in sequence. This TCR was recovered from a human donor with melanoma. The chain combines TRBV4-1 with TRBJ2-7; D may be TRBD2 (6 bases). The CDR3 coding sequence is TGCGCCAGCAGCCCACCGGGAGCAACCTACGAGCAGTACTTC. Translated: CASSPPGATYEQYF.